The clone carrying this T cell receptor beta chain has more than one count but fewer than ten. Its antigen is unidentified. This entry belongs to a study of blood T cells in healthy people across ages. Together with a sample-barcoded 5' primer, a J-beta primer mix was included in a second PCR lasting about 7 to 12 cycles. TCRdb re-called the 5' RACE reads through MiXCR, storing one row per CDR3 protein. The profile shows under 950,000 distinct CDR3 sequences, 20% to 25% of them singletons. Study-level findings and limits: The study regarded diversity estimates from one million T cells as underestimates.

Ranging in age from about 6 to 95, the donors were healthy Caucasian individuals from Russia. The sample was blood. This receptor was taken from a man between 70 and 80 years old in good health.

The CDR3 sequence: CATRTWFCYGYTF. CDR3 DNA: TGTGCCACCAGGACTTGGTTTTGCTATGGCTACACCTTC. The V gene is TRBV24-1, the J gene TRBJ1-2, with D uncertain. The CDR3 loop spans 13 amino acids. Germline loops: CDR1 KGHDR, CDR2 SFDVKD. V was pared by 7 bases and J by 4 bases, with 12 bases between.